The 26 T cell receptor beta chains listed next were all sequenced from one sample in a study of identical twins. TCRdb independently ran MiXCR on the 5' RACE reads; one entry per CDR3 protein. The sample includes around 290,000 distinct CDR3 sequences, 8% to 9.5% of them seen just once. Another study also made use of these data, one on yellow fever vaccine responses in identical twins.

The sample consisted of CD8+ T cells sorted from blood. The receptor source for this set is a woman aged 18-30 years in good health.

This clonotype was counted at least ten times. The rearrangement uses TRBV11-2 and TRBJ2-7, with D unclear. In germline, CDR1 is SGHAT, CDR2 FQNNGV. This CDR3 region has 13 residues. V was pared by 0 bases and J by 5 bases, with 8 bases between. CDR3 sequence reads: CASSLDFVDEQYF. DNA of the CDR3: TGTGCCAGCAGCTTAGATTTCGTCGACGAGCAGTACTTC. Based on the CDR3 plus reference TRBV11-2 and TRBJ2-7, the full variable domain is EAGVAQSPRYKIIEKRQSVAFWCNPISGHATLYWYQQILGQGPKLLIQFQNNGVVDDSQLPKDRFSAERLKGVDSTLKIQPAKLEDSAVYLCASSLDFVDEQYFGPGTRLTVT.

This clonotype has more than one count but fewer than ten. The V call is TRBV7-9, the J call TRBJ1-4, with a tentative D call TRBD1 (5 bases). V lost 4 bases and J 7 bases, leaving 19 bases between the germline ends. There are 16 residues in the CDR3. Germline values: CDR1 SEHNR, CDR2 FQNEAQ (reference sequence). The CDR3 sequence is CASSSGAGSEAEKLFF. CDR3 nucleotide sequence: TGTGCCAGCAGCTCCGGGGCGGGTTCAGAAGCTGAAAAACTGTTTTTT.

This clonotype was detected many times. This chain uses TRBV11-2 with TRBJ2-5; tentative D call: TRBD2 (6 bases). The CDR3 consists of 13 residues. Germline loops: CDR1 SGHAT, CDR2 FQNNGV. V was trimmed by 5 bases and J by 3 bases, leaving 10 bases between them. The CDR3 loop reads CASSRTNEETQYF. The CDR3 coding sequence is TGTGCCAGCAGCCGGACTAATGAAGAGACCCAGTACTTC.

This clonotype came up many times. The V call is TRBV7-2, the J call TRBJ2-2; D gene ambiguous. The V gene's germline CDR1 is SGHTA and CDR2 FQGNSA. V was trimmed by 2 bases and J by 7 bases, leaving 5 bases between them. The length of the CDR3 is 12 residues. CDR3 nucleotides: TGTGCCAGCAGCTTATGGGACGGGGAGCTGTTTTTT. Protein: CASSLWDGELFF.

This clonotype has only a few counts. The chain couples TRBV9 to TRBJ2-3; TRBD2 matches at 8 bases. CDR1 is SGDLS, CDR2 YYNGEE, per germline. Trimming took 0 bases from V and 2 from J; bases not matched to a gene: 5. This CDR3 contains 16 residues. The CDR3, as DNA: TGTGCCAGCAGCGTAGAATCAGGACTAGCCACAGATACGCAGTATTTT. This sequence encodes CASSVESGLATDTQYF.

The chain carries TRBV6-2 or TRBV6-3 and TRBJ2-7; 11 positions match TRBD2. The ends lost 2 bases at V and 4 bases at J; junction bases unmatched: 7. This CDR3 contains 16 residues. The germline V gene encodes CDR1 MNHEY and CDR2 SVGEGT. Here the CDR3 reads CASSYGLGLAVYEQYF. The CDR3 nucleotides read TGTGCCAGCAGTTACGGCCTGGGACTAGCGGTTTACGAGCAGTACTTC.

A few counts support this clonotype. V and J are TRBV7-3 and TRBJ2-1, with D tentatively TRBD2 (5 bases). Trimming left V 5 bases short and J 8 bases short, with 13 bases between. The CDR3 extends over 13 amino acids. Germline CDR1 and CDR2: SGHTA and FQGTGA. This CDR3 is CASSPDGGHEQFF. The CDR3 DNA reads as TGTGCCAGCAGCCCCGATGGCGGGCATGAGCAGTTCTTC.

The table lists this clonotype with a few counts. The chain joins TRBV7-8 to TRBJ2-1; 10 bases match TRBD2. CDR3 length: 20 amino acids. V shed 4 bases, J shed 2 bases, and the junction held 17 bases outside the gene matches. Per the germline V gene, CDR1 is SGHVS and CDR2 is FQNEAQ. The DNA of the CDR3 is TGTGCCAGCAGCTCGTCTAACAGTATGACTAGCGGGTCTCCCTACAATGAGCAGTTCTTC. Amino acid sequence: CASSSSNSMTSGSPYNEQFF.

The rearrangement uses TRBV9 and TRBJ2-3; maybe TRBD1 (6 bases). The CDR3 has 15 amino acids. V dropped 2 bases and J dropped 5 bases, with 15 bases sitting between them. Germline V gene lookup returns CDR1 SGDLS and CDR2 YYNGEE. Here the CDR3 DNA reads TGTGCCAGCAGCGTCAGAACAGGGTTAAAAGATACGCAGTATTTT. Encoded protein: CASSVRTGLKDTQYF. The variable domain in full, completed from reference TRBV9 and TRBJ2-3, reads DSGVTQTPKHLITATGQRVTLRCSPRSGDLSVYWYQQSLDQGLQFLIQYYNGEERAKGNILERFSAQQFPDLHSELNLSSLELGDSALYFCASSVRTGLKDTQYFGPGTRLTVL.

This clonotype was observed a handful of times. V and J are TRBV29-1 and TRBJ2-3; D tentatively fits TRBD1 or TRBD2 (5 bases each). With 6 bases removed from V and 2 bases from J, the gap between germline ends came to 12 bases. The CDR3 consists of 13 residues. CDR1 is SQVTM and CDR2 is ANQGSEA in the germline V gene. The CDR3 is CSVLGPLTDTQYF. CDR3 sequence (DNA): TGCAGCGTGTTGGGACCACTCACAGATACGCAGTATTTT.

This clonotype was detected ten times or more. The gene calls are TRBV7-9 and TRBJ2-1; TRBD2 agrees at 11 bases. The CDR3 has 16 residues. CDR1 SEHNR and CDR2 FQNEAQ come from the germline V gene (reference sequence). Unmatched junction bases numbered 10, after V lost 5 bases and J lost 7 bases. The CDR3 nucleotides are TGTGCCAGCAGCCAGACTAGCGGGACGCTGGGAAATGAGCAGTTCTTC. This gives the protein CASSQTSGTLGNEQFF.

Remarks on this clonotype: The junction departs from germline at one end; a sequencing error may be responsible. The V gene is TRBV2, the J gene TRBJ1-5; no definite D call. CDR3 length: 12 residues. Germline CDR1 is SNHLY and CDR2 is FYNNEI. CDR3: CASSEGWQPQHF. CDR3 in DNA: TGTGCCAGCAGCGAAGGATGGCAGCCCCAGCATTTT.

This clonotype was counted between two and nine times. The chain's CDR3 is CSVHKTGSDGYTF. For the CDR3, the DNA is TGCAGCGTGCACAAGACAGGGTCGGATGGCTACACCTTC. This chain joins TRBV29-1 and TRBJ1-2; 7 positions match TRBD1. The CDR3 is 13 residues long. Germline V CDR1 and CDR2: SQVTM, ANQGSEA. Germline trimming cut 6 bases from V and 6 bases from J; bases unmatched to any gene: 10.

The V and J genes are TRBV7-9 and TRBJ1-4, with D maybe TRBD1 (5 bases). CDR1 and CDR2 from the germline V gene are SEHNR and FQNEAQ (reference sequence). The CDR3 loop spans 14 amino acids. V dropped 3 bases and J dropped 3 bases, with 8 bases sitting between them. CDR3 region: CASSFSGPNEKLFF. CDR3 sequence (DNA): TGTGCCAGCAGCTTTTCGGGGCCTAATGAAAAACTGTTTTTT.

The chain recombines TRBV29-1 with TRBJ2-7; D remains unclear. The ends were cut back, 0 bases at V and 1 base at J, with 10 bases in the middle. CDR3 length: 14 amino acids. The germline gives CDR1 SQVTM, CDR2 ANQGSEA. The CDR3 is CSVEERAESYEQYF. Written as DNA, the CDR3 is TGCAGCGTTGAAGAAAGGGCAGAATCCTACGAGCAGTACTTC.

Turning to this clonotype: The junction departs from germline at one end; a sequencing error may be responsible. This sequence joins TRBV12-3 or TRBV12-4 and TRBJ1-6, with 7 bases that match TRBD1. CDR3 length: 20 residues. The CDR3 is CASCFWTGMRTSSYNSPLHF. Here the CDR3 DNA reads TGTGCCAGCTGTTTTTGGACAGGAATGCGCACGAGCTCCTATAATTCACCCCTCCACTTT.

This clonotype showed up many times. J is TRBJ2-3 and V is TRBV29-1; D is tentatively TRBD1 or TRBD2 (5 bases each). The V end was cut by 4 bases, the J end by 2 bases, with 16 bases between. The CDR3 loop spans 15 amino acids. Per the germline V gene, CDR1 is SQVTM and CDR2 is ANQGSEA. The CDR3 protein is CSVGDLGEDTDTQYF. The DNA of the CDR3 is TGCAGCGTTGGGGACCTCGGAGAGGACACAGATACGCAGTATTTT.

J is TRBJ2-1 and V is TRBV12-3 or TRBV12-4; D may be TRBD2 (7 bases). The ends were cut back, 6 bases at V and 8 bases at J, with 20 bases in the middle. The CDR3 covers 15 residues. The CDR3 sequence is CASSPGAGAWDEQFF. The CDR3 nucleotides read TGTGCCAGCAGCCCCGGGGCGGGGGCTTGGGATGAGCAGTTCTTC.

This clonotype has ten or more counts. The chain uses TRBV9 and TRBJ1-6; TRBD1 matches 9 bases. V trimming: 4 bases; J trimming: 9 bases; junction bases outside the gene matches: 8. The CDR3 is made up of 15 amino acids. Germline V gives CDR1 SGDLS, CDR2 YYNGEE. Here the CDR3 DNA reads TGTGCCAGCAGCAATACAGGGGGCGGAGGTTCACCCCTCCACTTT. This gives the protein CASSNTGGGGSPLHF.

The rearrangement uses TRBV3-1 and TRBJ2-7; D remains unclear. With 1 base removed from V and 5 bases from J, the gap between germline ends came to 15 bases. Per the germline V gene, CDR1 is LGHDT and CDR2 is YNNKEL (reference sequence). The CDR3 totals 15 residues. The CDR3 DNA sequence: TGTGCCAGCAGCCAAGTCGAATCGGTTCTCGACGAGCAGTACTTC. Translation: CASSQVESVLDEQYF.

The J gene is TRBJ1-5, the V gene TRBV6-5; 8 nucleotides agree with TRBD1. V was clipped by 4 bases and J by 0 bases; unmatched bases: 8. The germline V gene has CDR1 MNHEY and CDR2 SVGAGI. This CDR3 contains 17 residues. The DNA for the CDR3 is TGTGCCAGCAGTTCTACCGGGACAGGATATAGCAATCAGCCCCAGCATTTT. The encoded protein is CASSSTGTGYSNQPQHF.

This clonotype was seen at least ten times. The rearrangement uses TRBV29-1 and TRBJ2-5, with D maybe TRBD1 (6 bases). The CDR3 spans 13 residues. CDR1 SQVTM and CDR2 ANQGSEA come from the germline V gene. V lost 6 bases to trimming and J lost 4 bases, with 15 bases between them. This CDR3 is CSVEQGEGETQYF. The CDR3 DNA reads as TGCAGCGTAGAACAGGGTGAGGGAGAGACCCAGTACTTC.

The V call is TRBV2, the J call TRBJ2-6, with D possibly TRBD1 on 7 matching bases. Between the trimmed V and J ends, which lost 5 bases and 4 bases, there was a span of 27 bases. Germline CDR1 and CDR2: SNHLY and FYNNEI. The CDR3 runs 20 residues. CDR3 coding DNA: TGTGCCAGCAGTCATCCGGGGGACAGCCCTAGCCGTGGAGGGGCCAACGTCCTGACTTTC. It codes for CASSHPGDSPSRGGANVLTF.

The chain has TRBV29-1 and TRBJ1-2, with D perhaps TRBD1 (5 bases). Trimming stripped 4 bases from V and 5 bases from J, with 14 bases between. The length of the CDR3 is 13 residues. Germline V lookup: CDR1 SQVTM, CDR2 ANQGSEA. The CDR3 sequence is CSVAGTLRYGYTF. The CDR3 nucleotides read TGCAGCGTTGCGGGGACCCTTCGGTATGGCTACACCTTC.

The rearrangement uses TRBV25-1 and TRBJ1-1; possible D gene TRBD1, 5 bases. The germline V gene has CDR1 MGHDK and CDR2 SYGVNS. The CDR3 length is 17 residues. V was pared by 4 bases and J by 4 bases, with 22 bases between. The CDR3 region is CASSARDVSLRGTEAFF. The CDR3 coding sequence is TGTGCCAGCAGTGCCCGGGACGTCTCACTTAGGGGCACTGAAGCTTTCTTT. The full variable domain, its missing parts supplied by reference TRBV25-1 and TRBJ1-1, is EADIYQTPRYLVIGTGKKITLECSQTMGHDKMYWYQQDPGMELHLIHYSYGVNSTEKGDLSSESTVSRIRTEHFPLTLESARPSHTSQYLCASSARDVSLRGTEAFFGQGTRLTVV.

This clonotype came up a few times. The chain combines TRBV4-3 with TRBJ2-7; D is ambiguous. Germline-derived CDR1 and CDR2 are LGHNA and YSLEER. Trimming cost V 5 bases and J 2 bases, with 13 bases left between them. The CDR3 has 14 residues. Here the CDR3 DNA reads TGCGCCAGCAGCAAAAGGGTGATGGCCTACGAGCAGTACTTC. This sequence encodes CASSKRVMAYEQYF.